The 9 T cell receptor beta chains listed next were all sequenced from one sample in a study of graft-versus-host responses after intestinal transplantation. The authors combined some 200,000 CFSE-labeled responder cells with some 200,000 irradiated, violet-dye-labeled stimulator cells in plates. Assay used: immunoSEQ multiplex PCR; TCRdb lists only in-frame clones, some missing. The sample records several thousand clones, roughly a quarter being singletons. Sequencing was performed on alloreactive CD8+ T cells from a mixed lymphocyte reaction culture, taken before transplantation. As to subset: CFSE-low proliferating T cells sorted from roughly six-day pre-transplant mixed lymphocyte reaction (GvH or HvG direction). These receptors originate from a human patient who was an organ donor for intestinal transplantation.

This chain connects TRBV5-5 to TRBJ2-5; D is perhaps TRBD1 or TRBD2 (5 bases each). CDR3 length: 15 amino acids. CDR1 and CDR2 from the germline V gene are SGHKS and YYEKEE (reference sequence). V was cut by 0 bases and J by 9 bases, with 18 bases left in between. The chain's CDR3 is CASSLVGDAINPQYF. CDR3 DNA sequence: TGTGCCAGCAGCTTGGTGGGGGACGCCATCAACCCCCAGTACTTC.

This clone was seen once. CDR3 protein: CASSLGGTDTQYF. In DNA, the CDR3 is TGTGCCAGCAGCTTAGGAGGGACAGATACGCAGTATTTT. This sequence joins TRBV7-2 and TRBJ2-3; D possibly corresponds to TRBD2 (5 bases). Trimming left V 1 base short and J 3 bases short, with 5 bases between. The CDR3 is made up of 13 amino acids. Germline values: CDR1 SGHTA, CDR2 FQGNSA.

The sample holds a few counts of this clone. V and J are TRBV2 and TRBJ2-7; TRBD2 might be the D (6 bases). Trimming removed 5 bases from V and 1 base from J, with 21 bases in between. This CDR3 has 17 amino acids. Looked up from germline, CDR1 is SNHLY and CDR2 is FYNNEI. CDR3 sequence (DNA): TGTGCCAGCAGTCTACAAACACCGGGACTGGATTCCTACGAGCAGTACTTC. This sequence encodes CASSLQTPGLDSYEQYF.

This clone was observed a handful of times. V gene TRBV7-9 combines with J gene TRBJ1-4, with no clear D. V gave up 1 base and J gave up 3 bases, with 9 bases separating them. The CDR3 sequence is 15 residues long. CDR1 is SEHNR and CDR2 is FQNEAQ in the germline V gene (reference sequence). CDR3 coding DNA: TGTGCCAGCAGCTTAGTTGGCGGATCTAATGAAAAACTGTTTTTT. Protein sequence: CASSLVGGSNEKLFF.

The chain uses TRBV30 and TRBJ2-2; either TRBD1 or TRBD2 may supply D (6 bases each). V was pared by 4 bases and J by 6 bases, with 15 bases between. This CDR3 region has 14 residues. Germline values: CDR1 GTSNPN, CDR2 SVGIG (reference sequence). CDR3 residues: CAWTEGGTPGELFF. The CDR3 coding sequence is TGTGCCTGGACCGAAGGGGGGACCCCCGGGGAGCTGTTTTTT.

This clone is medium-sized within its sample. The rearrangement uses TRBV6-1 and TRBJ2-7, with 13 bases identical to TRBD2. The CDR3 length is 14 residues. The V and J ends lost 6 bases and 6 bases, in that order; junction bases with no gene match: 5. Germline CDR1 MNHNS, CDR2 SASEGT. The CDR3 sequence is CASRGLAGAGEQYF. The CDR3 DNA reads as TGTGCCAGCAGAGGACTAGCGGGAGCCGGCGAGCAGTACTTC.

This clone was observed a handful of times. The V and J genes are TRBV10-2 and TRBJ2-5; TRBD1 matches 11 bases. The CDR3 consists of 16 residues. Trimming took 3 bases from V and 7 from J; bases not matched to a gene: 10. Germline loops: CDR1 WSHSY, CDR2 SAAADI. Here the CDR3 reads CASSDPGTGGWGTQYF. CDR3 DNA sequence: TGCGCCAGCAGTGACCCGGGGACAGGGGGGTGGGGGACCCAGTACTTC.

By its share, this clone is medium-sized. The chain joins TRBV11-2 to TRBJ2-5; a possible D gene is TRBD2 (6 bases). Trimming stripped 5 bases from V and 1 base from J, with 17 bases between. The length of the CDR3 is 16 residues. In germline, CDR1 is SGHAT, CDR2 FQNNGV. The CDR3 nucleotides read TGTGCCAGCAGCCCACCCTTAGCGGATCCCCAAGAGACCCAGTACTTC. Translated, it gives CASSPPLADPQETQYF.

This clone is judged medium-sized (0.01 to 0.1%). This chain links TRBV4-3 with TRBJ1-2; TRBD1 aligns across 7 bases. Germline lookup yields CDR1 LGHNA and CDR2 YSLEER. The J segment lost 1 base and the V segment lost 0 bases, leaving 8 bases of the junction unmatched. The CDR3 extends over 17 amino acids. In DNA form, the CDR3 reads TGCGCCAGCAGCCAAGATGGTCCTCCAGGGGGTAACTATGGCTACACCTTC. It specifies CASSQDGPPGGNYGYTF.